This T cell receptor beta chain was profiled in a study of shared clonotypes between healthy human individuals (dated by TCRdb to the early 2020s). As for the study more broadly: A couple of women and a few men aged 18 to 49 years were included in the cohort. Libraries were prepared and TCR repertoires were sequenced by different laboratories using diverse techniques, in order to increase sequencing depth and limit assay-specific biases. The study deeply sequenced blood TCR repertoires of about 5 healthy adults to estimate repertoire size and the extent of clonotype sharing between individuals. Per donor, leukapheresis produced somewhere between about 0.94 and 9.5 billion PBMCs. For each donor, CD4 naive and CD4 memory were each run on three plates, CD8 naive on two plates, and CD8 memory on one plate.

TCR CDR3 regions were amplified from genomic DNA by multiplex PCR using the deep immunoSEQ assay. Extracted genomic DNA from each cell subset was distributed evenly across all wells of several immunoSEQ 96-well plates, and each plate was treated as a replicate. For sorted subsets, 150 to 250 ng of genomic DNA, equivalent to around 29,000 T cell genomes, went into each replicate PCR. Purified libraries were quantified with a Qubit 3.0 fluorometer, sized on a Bioanalyzer 2100, and re-quantified with the KAPA Library Quantification kit. Each immunoSEQ 96-well plate was sequenced on its own single-read 150-cycle Illumina NextSeq 550 flow cell. Processing in the source paper ran as follows. Because the immunoSEQ output held only junctional sequences and lacked quality scores, the filtering could not match the filtering applied to full-length reads. To assign V/J genes and CDR3, sequences were annotated against IMGT germline references using PyIR, a Python wrapper for IgBLAST v1.9. Reads with weak V/J assignments (E-value above 1e-6), missing CDR3, stop codons, out-of-frame junctions, or ambiguous translated residues were removed. V3J clonotypes were defined by identical inferred V gene, J gene, and CDR3 amino acid sequence. Percentage overlap between repertoires was calculated by dividing the number of shared unique clonotypes by the size of the smaller repertoire. Three approaches were used to assess repertoire richness: RTK rarefaction, the Chao1 estimator, and Recon v2.1 estimates of unobserved clonotypes. Generation probabilities were computed with OLGA for all TCRbeta clonotypes obtained by the gDNA method from several donors. TCRdb retrieved this table from immuneACCESS and kept in-frame rearrangements only. Not all clones are present; in checked studies, unresolved V genes account for under half, and no reason is known for the remainder. Clonal size and the V and J genes are those of that table, whereas D and trimming came from the DNA. For this sample there are roughly 2.2 million clones; roughly 93% appear just once. The ten largest clones represent under 0.45% of the sample.

The donors were healthy, HIV-negative adults with no recently reported acute infections or vaccinations. Only Caucasian adults living in Nashville, Tennessee, USA were represented among the donors. Magnetic negative selection was used to enrich CD4+ T cells, after which naive cells were positively selected on CD45RA and the negative fraction became the memory subset. Blood was obtained by leukapheresis, after which PBMCs were separated by Ficoll-Histopaque density gradient centrifugation and cryopreserved in liquid nitrogen vapor phase. Purity and quantity of every magnetically sorted T cell population were checked by analytical flow cytometry. Genomic DNA was isolated from every sorted fraction and measured by UV absorbance on a Nanodrop 2000c. The junction shows trimming of 0 bases on V and 0 bases on J, plus 14 bases between the germline ends. From a lookup of the germline V gene (reference sequence), CDR1 and CDR2 are GTSNPN and SVGIG. Measured from the cysteine to the phenylalanine, the CDR3 is 16 residues long. The only DNA kept is the CDR3, 48 bases in frame from the first base.

What the research found in general, with its limitations: Naive subsets generally had larger estimated clonotype richness than memory subsets did. The small number of donors limited the genetic and exposure-history diversity represented. Compared with non-shared clonotypes, the clonotypes found in all four sorted-subset donors had higher generation probabilities. Even with the large sequencing depth, rarefaction of the sorted-subset datasets indicated that sequencing was incomplete. Sampling was limited to blood, and TCR repertoires in tissue likely differ from TCR repertoires in blood. Across a few donors, approximately 4.9% of naive CD4, approximately 3.6% of naive CD8, about 2.3% of memory CD4, and 0.4% of memory CD8 clonotypes were shared. Based on pairwise subsampling, the degree of clonotype sharing among donors was expected to be affected by sequencing depth.

To note about this clone: Its antigen target is currently unknown. One base away there is no much larger clone; base qualities are not given.

Sample: naive CD4+ T cells from PBMCs. The sample's cell subset or site, from its label and the paper: CD45RA+ positively selected. The sequence was obtained from a young man in good health. Some clones in this sample may be carry-over from other donors' samples. The chain uses TRBV30 and TRBJ1-2; the D gene lacks a confident call. The CDR3 corresponds to CAWSVPGDVANYGYTF. In nucleotide form, the sequence is TGTGCCTGGAGTGTACCGGGAGACGTAGCTAACTATGGCTACACCTTC.